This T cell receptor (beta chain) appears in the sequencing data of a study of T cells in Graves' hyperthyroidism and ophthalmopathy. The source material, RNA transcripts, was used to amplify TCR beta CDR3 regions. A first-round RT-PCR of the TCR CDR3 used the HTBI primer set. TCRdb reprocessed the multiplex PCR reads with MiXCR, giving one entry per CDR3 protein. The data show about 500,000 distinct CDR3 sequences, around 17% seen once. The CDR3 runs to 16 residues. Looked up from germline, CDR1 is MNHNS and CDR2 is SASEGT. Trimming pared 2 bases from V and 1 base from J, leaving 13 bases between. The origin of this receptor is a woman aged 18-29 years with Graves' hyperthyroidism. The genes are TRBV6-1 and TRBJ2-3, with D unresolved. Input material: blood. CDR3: CASSEWRLSGTDTQYF. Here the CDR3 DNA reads TGTGCCAGCAGTGAATGGCGACTGTCCGGCACAGATACGCAGTATTTT.